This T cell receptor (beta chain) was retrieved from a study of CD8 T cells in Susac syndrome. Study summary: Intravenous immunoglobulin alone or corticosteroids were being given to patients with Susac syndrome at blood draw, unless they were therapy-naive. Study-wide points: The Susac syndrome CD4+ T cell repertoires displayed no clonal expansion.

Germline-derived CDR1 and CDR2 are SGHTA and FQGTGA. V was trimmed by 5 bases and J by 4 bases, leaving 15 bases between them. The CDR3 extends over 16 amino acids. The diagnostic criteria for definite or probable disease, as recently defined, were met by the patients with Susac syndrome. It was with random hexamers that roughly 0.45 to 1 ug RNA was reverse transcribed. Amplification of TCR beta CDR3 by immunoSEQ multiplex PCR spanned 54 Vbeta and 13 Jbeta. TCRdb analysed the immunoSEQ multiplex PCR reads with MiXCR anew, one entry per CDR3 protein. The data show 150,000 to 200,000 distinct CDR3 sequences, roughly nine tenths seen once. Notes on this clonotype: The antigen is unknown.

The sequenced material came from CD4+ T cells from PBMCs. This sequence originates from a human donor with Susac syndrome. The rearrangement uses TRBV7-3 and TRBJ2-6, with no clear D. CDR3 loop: CASSADGGAGANVLTF. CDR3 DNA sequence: TGTGCCAGCAGCGCAGATGGTGGAGCCGGGGCCAACGTCCTGACTTTC. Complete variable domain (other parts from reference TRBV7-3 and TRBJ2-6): GAGVSQTPSNKVTEKGKYVELRCDPISGHTALYWYRQSLGQGPEFLIYFQGTGAADDSGLPNDRFFAVRPEGSVSTLKIQRTERGDSAVYLCASSADGGAGANVLTFGAGSRLTVL.